This is a list of T cell receptor beta chains from one sample in a study of cytotoxic CD8 clonotypes in ibrutinib-treated CLL. Assay: immunoSEQ multiplex PCR; the TCRdb copy retains only in-frame clones and omits some. The sample has 15,000 or so clones; under 75% are singletons. Sequencing was performed on PBMCs, taken after 12 months of ibrutinib treatment. Receptors were obtained from a human donor with chronic lymphocytic leukemia. Each CDR3 is given with its conserved first and last residue.

cdr3_length,v_call,j_call,cdr3_aa
18,TRBV2,TRBJ1-4,CASIRDRVIRHFREKLFF
13,TRBV6-1,TRBJ1-2,CASRGDTGYGYTF
16,TRBV2,TRBJ2-3,CASSPGQTREWDTQYF
15,TRBV21-1,TRBJ2-1,CASGRRGASYNEQFF
14,TRBV14,TRBJ2-4,CASSQGYLGNIQYF
19,TRBV7-2,TRBJ2-1,CASSPPGTSDPGSYNEQFF
15,TRBV28,TRBJ2-7,CASSLASGGFGEQYF
16,TRBV6-6,TRBJ1-4,CASSSGQKGGNEKLFF
14,TRBV25-1,TRBJ2-7,CASSEGLEDYEQYF
12,TRBV6-5,TRBJ2-7,CASSRTVYEQYF
14,TRBV28,TRBJ2-1,CASSISSGAYEQFF
15,TRBV18,TRBJ2-6,CASSPQDLGANVLTF
12,TRBV30,TRBJ1-4,CAWSVQGRKLFF
12,TRBV28,TRBJ1-1,CASSLVGTEAFF
14,TRBV2,TRBJ1-5,CASSEADEDQPQHF
11,TRBV5-1,TRBJ2-3,CASSFADTQYF
12,TRBV6-5,TRBJ2-1,CASSYSRTQQFF
12,TRBV7-9,TRBJ2-3,CASSTGPDTQYF
14,TRBV7-9,TRBJ1-2,CASSPWTDNYGYTF
15,TRBV7-9,TRBJ2-6,CASSGGDSGANVLTF
17,TRBV21-1,TRBJ2-3,CASSKESGVAGSDTQYF
15,TRBV6-1,TRBJ2-1,CASSEAGTSYNEQFF
16,TRBV27,TRBJ2-2,CASKPSGLMNTGELFF
14,TRBV7-8,TRBJ2-7,CASSTSGGTYEQYF
10,TRBV5-1,TRBJ1-5,CASSSGPQHF
16,TRBV6-1,TRBJ1-2,CASSEAGTGFFSGYTF
15,TRBV7-2,TRBJ1-5,CASSFGQGVSQPQHF
14,TRBV5-6,TRBJ1-2,CASSLTGANYGYTF
17,TRBV27,TRBJ2-7,CASSPGLAGSPTYEQYF
13,TRBV10-1,TRBJ1-1,CASSESWDTEAFF
13,TRBV15,TRBJ2-3,CATRTSGTDTQYF
16,TRBV18,TRBJ2-2,CASSRTSGGNTGELFF
15,TRBV18,TRBJ1-1,CASSPETGGGTEAFF
14,TRBV19,TRBJ1-5,CASGPDRADQPQHF
12,TRBV11-2,TRBJ2-7,CASSLDLDSQYF
13,TRBV28,TRBJ1-2,CASRSAGYYGYTF
11,TRBV27,TRBJ2-5,CASSLGETQYF
15,TRBV28,TRBJ2-7,CASSRTGSGHYEQYF
18,TRBV5-1,TRBJ2-5,CASSLIIPGTSRQETQYF
13,TRBV6-5,TRBJ2-5,CASSYPGAETQYF
11,TRBV29-1,TRBJ2-5,CSGRSRETQYF
18,TRBV5-1,TRBJ2-3,CASSLALGLAGGTDTQYF
14,TRBV5-1,TRBJ2-2,CASSPWTATGELFF
12,TRBV28,TRBJ2-7,CASSRPLYEQYF
16,TRBV2,TRBJ2-7,CASSEAGWREMGEQYF
15,TRBV29-1,TRBJ2-1,CSVDRGSGSYNEQFF
16,TRBV28,TRBJ2-1,CASSSQTGSSYNEQFF
11,TRBV25-1,TRBJ2-1,CASSGLTEQFF
13,TRBV27,TRBJ1-1,CASSLSQGTEAFF
13,TRBV19,TRBJ2-7,CASSTGLAHEQYF
13,TRBV30,TRBJ2-5,CAWSVVLQETQYF
16,TRBV5-1,TRBJ2-1,CASSLLGLAGDNEQFF
13,TRBV2,TRBJ2-1,CASSEALRGEQFF